This is a list of T cell receptor beta chains from one sample in a study of blood T cell repertoires in COVID-19. The method was immunoSEQ multiplex PCR; TCRdb's version includes in-frame clones alone and lacks a portion of them. The sample lists about 29,000 clones, approximately 85% occurring once. Sequenced input: peripheral blood. The receptor source for this set is a woman aged 80 or older with COVID-19, enrolled during active disease. CDR3s include the opening cysteine and the closing phenylalanine or tryptophan. A D gene is named only where the DNA matches it firmly. The listing skips clone size in some rows; elsewhere it reads once, few, many or a size class.

CASSYGQGGNSPLHF	TGTGCCAGCAGCTACGGACAGGGTGGCAATTCACCCCTCCACTTT	TRBD1	TRBV7-8	TRBJ1-6	.
CASSLGDRARYTEAFF	TGTGCCAGCAGCTTGGGGGACAGGGCCAGGTACACTGAAGCTTTCTTT	TRBD1	TRBV5-5	TRBJ1-1	.
CASSVPRLAGVEDTQYF	TGTGCCAGCAGTGTACCCCGACTAGCGGGGGTGGAAGATACGCAGTATTTT	TRBD2	TRBV2	TRBJ2-3	few
CASSLRDDQGLFF	TGTGCCAGCTCACTTAGGGACGACCAGGGGCTGTTTTTT	.	TRBV18	TRBJ1-4	.
CASTPQRAGGGYTF	TGTGCCAGCACCCCCCAGAGGGCAGGGGGAGGCTACACCTTC	TRBD1	TRBV6-5	TRBJ1-2	.
CASSSGNDNEQFF	TGTGCCAGCAGCTCCGGGAACGACAATGAGCAGTTCTTC	.	TRBV5-4	TRBJ2-1	.
CASSMAGARGEKLFF	TGCGCCAGCAGCATGGCCGGAGCCCGAGGTGAAAAACTGTTTTTT	.	TRBV5-1	TRBJ1-4	once
CATVDSSREKLFF	TGTGCCACTGTGGACAGTTCACGGGAAAAACTGTTTTTT	.	TRBV6-6	TRBJ1-4	.
CASSVGRRPTEAFF	TGTGCCAGCAGCGTAGGGCGGAGGCCCACTGAAGCTTTCTTT	.	TRBV9	TRBJ1-1	.
CASSALAGSKNIQYF	TGTGCCAGCAGCGCCCTTGCGGGGTCCAAAAACATTCAGTACTTC	.	TRBV9	TRBJ2-4	.
CASSGGGQIHTEAFF	TGTGCCAGCAGCGGAGGGGGACAGATCCACACTGAAGCTTTCTTT	TRBD1	TRBV9	TRBJ1-1	.